This TCR beta chain appears in the sequencing data of a study of radiotherapy plus CTLA-4 blockade in lung cancer. Study details: Across the patients, objective responses occurred in about 18%, and disease control in under 35%.

The study gave focal radiation plus ipilimumab CTLA-4 blockade to patients with chemo-refractory metastatic non-small-cell lung cancer. On this clone itself: Its antigen remains unidentified.

Germline-derived CDR1 and CDR2 are LGHNA and YSLEER. V shed 0 bases and J 6 bases; nucleotides not matched to a gene: 9. This CDR3 has 16 residues. Study-level results: The best prediction of response reportedly came from early blood T cell clone dynamics, with interferon-beta. Radiotherapy plus ipilimumab was followed by expansion in blood of tumor-derived TCR clones.

Method: immunoSEQ multiplex PCR; TCRdb's copy keeps in-frame clones and lacks some. The sample has 62,000 or so clones; 70% to 85% are singletons. The sequencing here drew on peripheral blood, taken from a patient treated with radiotherapy plus ipilimumab. The TCR sequence derives from a human donor with non-small cell lung cancer who had a complete response to radiotherapy plus ipilimumab. V is TRBV4-3 and J is TRBJ1-2; 8 nucleotides agree with TRBD1. CDR3 protein: CASSQDRTGNYDGYTF. CDR3 DNA: TGCGCCAGCAGCCAAGACAGGACAGGGAATTACGATGGCTACACCTTC.